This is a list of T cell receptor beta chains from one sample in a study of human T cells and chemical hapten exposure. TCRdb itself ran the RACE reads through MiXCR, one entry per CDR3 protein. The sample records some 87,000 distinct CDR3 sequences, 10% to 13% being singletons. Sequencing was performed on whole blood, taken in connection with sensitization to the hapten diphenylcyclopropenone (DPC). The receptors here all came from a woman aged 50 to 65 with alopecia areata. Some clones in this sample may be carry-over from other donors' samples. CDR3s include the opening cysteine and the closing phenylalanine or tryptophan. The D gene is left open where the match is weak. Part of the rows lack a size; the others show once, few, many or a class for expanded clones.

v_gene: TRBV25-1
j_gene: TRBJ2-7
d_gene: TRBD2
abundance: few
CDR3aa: CASRGTSGKTRIYEQYF
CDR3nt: TGTGCCAGCAGGGGGACTAGCGGGAAGACCAGGATCTACGAGCAGTACTTC

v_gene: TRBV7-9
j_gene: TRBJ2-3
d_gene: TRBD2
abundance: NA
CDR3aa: CASSFTGLEKDTQYF
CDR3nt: TGTGCCAGCAGCTTTACGGGACTAGAGAAAGATACGCAGTATTTT

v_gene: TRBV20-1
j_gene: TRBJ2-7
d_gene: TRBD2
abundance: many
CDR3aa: CSAPLLVGGRAPGEQYF
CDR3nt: TGCAGTGCCCCCCTACTGGTAGGCGGGAGGGCCCCGGGGGAGCAGTACTTC

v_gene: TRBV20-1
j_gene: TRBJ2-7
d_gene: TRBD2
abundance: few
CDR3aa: CSAISGASSYEQYF
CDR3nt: TGCAGTGCTATAAGCGGGGCTAGCTCCTACGAGCAGTACTTC

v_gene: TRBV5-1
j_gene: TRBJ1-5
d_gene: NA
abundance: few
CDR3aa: CASSLGANHDQPQHF
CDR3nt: TGCGCCAGCAGCCTCGGCGCAAATCACGACCAACCCCAGCATTTT

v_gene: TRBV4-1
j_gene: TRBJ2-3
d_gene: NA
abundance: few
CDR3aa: CASSQELALRTDTQYF
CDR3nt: TGCGCCAGCAGCCAAGAGCTAGCGCTACGCACAGATACGCAGTATTTT

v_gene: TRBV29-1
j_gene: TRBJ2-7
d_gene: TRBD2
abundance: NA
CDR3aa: CSATGTSGREYEQYF
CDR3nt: TGCAGTGCTACCGGGACTAGCGGGAGAGAATACGAGCAGTACTTC

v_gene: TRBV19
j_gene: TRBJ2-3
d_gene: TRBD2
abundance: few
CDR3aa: CASSIQRESDTQYF
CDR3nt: TGTGCCAGTAGTATCCAGCGGGAGAGCGATACGCAGTATTTT

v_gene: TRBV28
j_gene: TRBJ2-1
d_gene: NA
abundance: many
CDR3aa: CASSPLGGSEFF
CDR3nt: TGTGCCAGCAGTCCCCTTGGGGGGAGCGAGTTCTTC

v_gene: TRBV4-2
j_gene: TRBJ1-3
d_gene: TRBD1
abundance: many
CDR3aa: CASSPTFGQGISSSGNTIYF
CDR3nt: TGTGCCAGCAGCCCTACCTTCGGACAGGGCATTTCTAGCTCTGGAAACACCATATATTTT

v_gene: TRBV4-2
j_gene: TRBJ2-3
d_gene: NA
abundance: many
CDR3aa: CASSQESSPRTDTQYF
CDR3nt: TGTGCCAGCAGCCAAGAATCCTCCCCGCGGACAGATACGCAGTATTTT

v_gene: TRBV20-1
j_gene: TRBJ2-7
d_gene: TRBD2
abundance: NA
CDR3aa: CSARERGSYEQYF
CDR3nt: TGCAGTGCTAGGGAGCGGGGGAGCTACGAGCAGTACTTC

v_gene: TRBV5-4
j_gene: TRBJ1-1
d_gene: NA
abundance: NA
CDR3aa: CASSARLDTEAFF
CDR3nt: TGTGCCAGCAGCGCCCGCTTGGACACTGAAGCTTTCTTT

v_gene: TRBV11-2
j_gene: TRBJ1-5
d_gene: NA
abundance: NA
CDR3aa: CASSLEGFNQPQHF
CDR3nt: TGTGCCAGCAGCTTAGAGGGATTCAATCAGCCCCAGCATTTT

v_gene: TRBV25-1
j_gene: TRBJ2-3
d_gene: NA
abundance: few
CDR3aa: CASSEEGLRTDTQYF
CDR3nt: TGTGCCAGCAGTGAAGAAGGGTTACGAACAGATACGCAGTATTTT

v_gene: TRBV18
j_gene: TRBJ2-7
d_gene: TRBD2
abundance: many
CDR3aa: CASSTTHLAGMNEQYF
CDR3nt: TGTGCCAGCTCAACTACCCATCTAGCGGGAATGAACGAGCAGTACTTC

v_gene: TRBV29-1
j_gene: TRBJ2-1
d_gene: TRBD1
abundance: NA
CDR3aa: CSAPGQGNYNEQFF
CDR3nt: TGCAGCGCACCCGGACAGGGGAATTACAATGAGCAGTTCTTC

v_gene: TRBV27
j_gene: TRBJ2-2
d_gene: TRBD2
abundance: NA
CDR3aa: CASCRTSRVGELFF
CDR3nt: TGTGCCAGCTGCAGGACTAGTAGAGTCGGGGAGCTGTTTTTT

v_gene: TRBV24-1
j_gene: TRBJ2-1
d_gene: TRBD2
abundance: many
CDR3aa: CATSDPGLAGYNEQFF
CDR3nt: TGTGCCACCAGTGATCCGGGACTAGCGGGGTACAATGAGCAGTTCTTC

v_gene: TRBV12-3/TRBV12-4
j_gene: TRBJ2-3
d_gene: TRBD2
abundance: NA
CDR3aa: CASRPSGTSVRYTQYF
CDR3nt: TGTGCCAGCAGACCATCCGGGACTAGCGTAAGGTATACGCAGTATTTT

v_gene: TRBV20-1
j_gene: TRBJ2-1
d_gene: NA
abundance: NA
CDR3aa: CSATRDGGTNEQFF
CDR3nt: TGCAGTGCTACCAGGGACGGAGGCACCAATGAGCAGTTCTTC

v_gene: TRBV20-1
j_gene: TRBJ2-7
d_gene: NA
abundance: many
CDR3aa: CSASAGFEQYF
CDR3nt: TGCAGTGCTAGTGCTGGGTTCGAGCAGTACTTC

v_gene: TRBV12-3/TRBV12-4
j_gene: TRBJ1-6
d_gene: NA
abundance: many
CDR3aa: CASRTIAAWGSPLHF
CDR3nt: TGTGCCAGCAGAACCATAGCGGCATGGGGTTCACCCCTCCACTTT

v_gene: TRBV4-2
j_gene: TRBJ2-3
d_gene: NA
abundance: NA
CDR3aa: CASSQDSVSDTQYF
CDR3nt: TGTGCCAGCAGCCAAGATTCAGTATCAGATACGCAGTATTTT

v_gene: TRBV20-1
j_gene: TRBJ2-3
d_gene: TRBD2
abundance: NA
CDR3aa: CSARDPSGKLRDTQYF
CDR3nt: TGCAGTGCTAGAGACCCTAGCGGTAAGCTTAGGGATACGCAGTATTTT

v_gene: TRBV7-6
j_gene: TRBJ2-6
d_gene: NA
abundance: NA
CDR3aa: CASSFSAFSGANVLTF
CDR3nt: TGTGCCAGCAGCTTTTCAGCTTTCTCCGGGGCCAACGTCCTGACTTTC

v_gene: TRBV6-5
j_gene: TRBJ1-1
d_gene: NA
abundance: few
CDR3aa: CASSSLGRTNTEAFF
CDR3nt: TGTGCCAGCAGCTCATTGGGACGGACGAACACTGAAGCTTTCTTT

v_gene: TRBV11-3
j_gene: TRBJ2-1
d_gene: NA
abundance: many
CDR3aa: CASSAPGLEQFF
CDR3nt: TGTGCCAGCAGCGCCCCCGGACTTGAGCAGTTCTTC

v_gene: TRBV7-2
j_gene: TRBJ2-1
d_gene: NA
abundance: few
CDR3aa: CASSFRAPGPNEQFF
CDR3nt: TGTGCCAGCAGCTTCAGGGCCCCCGGGCCCAATGAGCAGTTCTTC

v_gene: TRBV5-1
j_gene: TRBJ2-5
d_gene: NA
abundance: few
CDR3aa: CASSGVWTQYF
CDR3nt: TGCGCCAGCAGCGGAGTATGGACCCAGTACTTC

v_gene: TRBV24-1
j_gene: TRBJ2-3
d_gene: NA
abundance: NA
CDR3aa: CATSDPGGFGKDTQYF
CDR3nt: TGTGCCACCAGTGATCCCGGCGGGTTTGGGAAAGATACGCAGTATTTT

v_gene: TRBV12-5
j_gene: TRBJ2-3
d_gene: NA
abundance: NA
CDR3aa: CASGPTTDTQYF
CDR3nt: TGTGCTAGTGGCCCGACCACAGATACGCAGTATTTT

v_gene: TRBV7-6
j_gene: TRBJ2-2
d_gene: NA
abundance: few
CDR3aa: CASSPQRGVTGELFF
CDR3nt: TGTGCCAGCAGCCCCCAAAGGGGGGTCACCGGGGAGCTGTTTTTT

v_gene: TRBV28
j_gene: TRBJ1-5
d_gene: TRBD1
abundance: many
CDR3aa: CASSPRTGLNQPQHF
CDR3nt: TGTGCCAGCAGCCCTCGGACAGGGCTAAATCAGCCCCAGCATTTT

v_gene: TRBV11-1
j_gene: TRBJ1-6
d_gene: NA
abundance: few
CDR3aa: CASSSNYNSPLHF
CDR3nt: TGTGCCAGCAGCTCCAACTATAATTCACCCCTCCACTTT

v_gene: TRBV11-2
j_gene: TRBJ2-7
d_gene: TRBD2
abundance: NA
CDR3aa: CASSLLAGNSYEQYF
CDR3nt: TGTGCCAGCAGCTTACTAGCGGGAAACTCCTACGAGCAGTACTTC

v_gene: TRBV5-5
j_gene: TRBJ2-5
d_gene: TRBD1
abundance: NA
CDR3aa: CASSYETGMETQYF
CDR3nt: TGTGCCAGCAGCTACGAGACAGGGATGGAGACCCAGTACTTC

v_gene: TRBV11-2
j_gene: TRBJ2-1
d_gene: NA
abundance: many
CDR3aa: CASSLSTGARRGAYNEQFF
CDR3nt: TGTGCCAGCAGCTTAAGCACGGGAGCCCGCCGGGGCGCCTACAATGAGCAGTTCTTC

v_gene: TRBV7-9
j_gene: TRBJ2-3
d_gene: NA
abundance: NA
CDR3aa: CASSPMLGADTQYF
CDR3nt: TGTGCCAGCAGCCCCATGCTGGGGGCAGATACGCAGTATTTT

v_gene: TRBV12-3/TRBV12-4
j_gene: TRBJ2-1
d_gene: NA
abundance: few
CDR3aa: CASSYKGNEQFF
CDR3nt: TGTGCCAGCAGTTACAAAGGGAATGAGCAGTTCTTC

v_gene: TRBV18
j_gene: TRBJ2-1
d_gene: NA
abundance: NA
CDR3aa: CASSPLRDNEQFF
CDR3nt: TGTGCCAGCTCACCACTACGGGACAATGAGCAGTTCTTC

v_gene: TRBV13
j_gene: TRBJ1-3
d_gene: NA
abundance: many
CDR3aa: CASSLQAVPSGNTIYF
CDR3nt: TGTGCCAGCAGCCTCCAGGCCGTTCCCTCTGGAAACACCATATATTTT

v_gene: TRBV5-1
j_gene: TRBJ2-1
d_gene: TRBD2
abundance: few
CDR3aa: CASSLRRGEVAGHNEQFF
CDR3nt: TGCGCCAGCAGCTTGCGCAGGGGTGAGGTAGCGGGACACAATGAGCAGTTCTTC

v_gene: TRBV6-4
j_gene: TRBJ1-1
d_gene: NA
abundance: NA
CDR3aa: CASSDRGFNTEAFF
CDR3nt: TGTGCCAGCAGTGACCGGGGCTTCAACACTGAAGCTTTCTTT

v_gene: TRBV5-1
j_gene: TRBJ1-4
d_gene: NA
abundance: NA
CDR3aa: CASSQTLSANEKLFF
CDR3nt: TGCGCCAGCAGCCAGACACTTTCAGCTAATGAAAAACTGTTTTTT

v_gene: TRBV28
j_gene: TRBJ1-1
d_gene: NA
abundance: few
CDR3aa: CASSFMSQNTEAFF
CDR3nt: TGTGCCAGCAGTTTTATGTCCCAAAACACTGAAGCTTTCTTT

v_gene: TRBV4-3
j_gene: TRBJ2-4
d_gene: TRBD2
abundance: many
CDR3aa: CASSQDFLAGQMGKNIQYF
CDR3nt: TGCGCCAGCAGCCAAGATTTTCTAGCGGGGCAAATGGGCAAAAACATTCAGTACTTC

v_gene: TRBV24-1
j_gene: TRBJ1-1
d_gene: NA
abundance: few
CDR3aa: CATSGGVNTEAFF
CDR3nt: TGTGCCACCAGTGGAGGGGTGAACACTGAAGCTTTCTTT

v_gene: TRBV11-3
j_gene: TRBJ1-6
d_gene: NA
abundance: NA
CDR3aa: CASSSQTVSNSPLHF
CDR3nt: TGTGCCAGCAGCTCGCAGACAGTATCCAATTCACCCCTCCACTTT

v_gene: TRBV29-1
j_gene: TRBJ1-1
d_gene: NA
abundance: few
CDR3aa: CSVRDTLPTEAFF
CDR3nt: TGCAGCGTTAGGGACACCCTCCCCACTGAAGCTTTCTTT